This TCR beta chain is drawn from a study of blood T cells in healthy people across ages. The germline V and J ends were trimmed by 2 bases and 7 bases, with 12 bases remaining between them. CDR1 is SGHAT, CDR2 FQNNGV, per germline. This CDR3 has 14 residues. The study, taken as a whole, reports: Both naive CD4+ cell counts and diversity were greater in long-lived donors than in aged donors. The lack of PBMC sorting stopped any conclusive naive versus antigen-experienced comparison. The diversity estimates, figures obtained from one million T cells, were considered underestimates.

The use of a sample-barcoded 5' primer and a J-beta primer mix characterized a second PCR of roughly 7 to 11 cycles. A template-switch adaptor containing 12 random nucleotides labeled each cDNA molecule. TCRdb independently ran MiXCR on the 5' RACE reads; one entry per CDR3 protein. The sample includes about 800,000 distinct CDR3 sequences, 58% of them seen just once. This clonotype has a handful of counts. Its target is unknown. This TCR was sampled from a man aged 25-40 years in good health. The sample was blood. The V and J genes are TRBV11-2 and TRBJ2-1; maybe TRBD2 (6 bases). In DNA form, the CDR3 reads TGTGCCAGCAGCTTAATGTTCAGCGGGAATGAGCAGTTCTTC. Translated: CASSLMFSGNEQFF.